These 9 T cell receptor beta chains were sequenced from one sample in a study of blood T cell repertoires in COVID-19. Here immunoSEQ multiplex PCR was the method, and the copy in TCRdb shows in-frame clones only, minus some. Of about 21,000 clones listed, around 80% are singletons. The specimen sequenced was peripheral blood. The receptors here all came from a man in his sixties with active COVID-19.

CDR3 residues: CASSQITEAFF. The CDR3 nucleotides read TGTGCCAGCAGTCAGATCACTGAAGCTTTCTTT. The chain carries TRBV12-3 or TRBV12-4 and TRBJ1-1; D is unclear. This CDR3 has 11 residues. V lost 5 bases to trimming and J lost 4 bases, with 5 bases between them.

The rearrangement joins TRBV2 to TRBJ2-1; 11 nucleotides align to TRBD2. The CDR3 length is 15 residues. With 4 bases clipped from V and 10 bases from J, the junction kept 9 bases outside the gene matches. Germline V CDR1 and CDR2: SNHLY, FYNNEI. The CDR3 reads CASSGVAGGLGEQFF. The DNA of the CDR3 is TGTGCCAGCAGTGGAGTAGCGGGAGGGCTCGGGGAGCAGTTCTTC.

The CDR3 sequence: CASSQAAGAEQFF. CDR3 bases: TGTGCCAGCAGCCAAGCGGCAGGGGCTGAGCAGTTCTTC. This chain connects TRBV14 to TRBJ2-1, with a weak D call TRBD1 (6 bases). Per the germline V gene, CDR1 is SGHDN and CDR2 is FVKESK. This CDR3 has 13 amino acids. V was shortened by 1 base and J by 9 bases, with 10 bases between the two germline ends.

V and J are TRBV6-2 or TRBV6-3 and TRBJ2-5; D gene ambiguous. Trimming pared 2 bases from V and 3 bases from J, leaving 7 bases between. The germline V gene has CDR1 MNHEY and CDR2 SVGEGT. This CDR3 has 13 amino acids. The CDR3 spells CASSYEMEETQYF. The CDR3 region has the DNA TGTGCCAGCAGTTACGAGATGGAAGAGACCCAGTACTTC.

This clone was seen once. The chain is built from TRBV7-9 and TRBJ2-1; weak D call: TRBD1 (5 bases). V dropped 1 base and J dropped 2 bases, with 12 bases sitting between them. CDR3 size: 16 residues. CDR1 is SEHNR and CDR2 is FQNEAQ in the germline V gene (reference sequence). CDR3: CASSLVRGKTYNEQFF. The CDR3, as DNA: TGTGCCAGCAGCTTAGTAAGGGGAAAAACCTACAATGAGCAGTTCTTC.

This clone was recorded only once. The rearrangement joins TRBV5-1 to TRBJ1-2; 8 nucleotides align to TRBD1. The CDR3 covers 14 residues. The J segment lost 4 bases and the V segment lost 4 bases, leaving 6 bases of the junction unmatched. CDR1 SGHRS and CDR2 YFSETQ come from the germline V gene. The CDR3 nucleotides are TGCGCCAGCAGCGATGGACAGGGCCCCTATGGCTACACCTTC. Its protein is CASSDGQGPYGYTF.

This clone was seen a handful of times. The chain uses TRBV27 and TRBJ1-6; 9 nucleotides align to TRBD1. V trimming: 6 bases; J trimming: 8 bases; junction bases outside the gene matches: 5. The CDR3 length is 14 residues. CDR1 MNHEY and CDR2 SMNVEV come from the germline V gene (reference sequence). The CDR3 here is CASSPGQGHSPLHF. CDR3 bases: TGTGCCAGCAGCCCGGGACAGGGTCATTCACCCCTCCACTTT.

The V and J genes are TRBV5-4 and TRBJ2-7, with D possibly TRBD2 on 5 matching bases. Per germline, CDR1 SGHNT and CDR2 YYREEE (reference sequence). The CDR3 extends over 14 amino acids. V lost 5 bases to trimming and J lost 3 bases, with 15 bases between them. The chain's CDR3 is CASRHPRADYEQYF. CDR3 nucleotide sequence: TGTGCCAGCAGACACCCGCGGGCCGACTACGAGCAGTACTTC.

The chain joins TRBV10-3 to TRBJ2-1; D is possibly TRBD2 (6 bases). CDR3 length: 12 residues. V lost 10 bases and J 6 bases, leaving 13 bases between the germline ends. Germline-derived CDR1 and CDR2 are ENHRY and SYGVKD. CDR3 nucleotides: TGTGCCACGAGGGAGGCGGGCAATGAGCAGTTCTTC. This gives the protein CATREAGNEQFF.